The next 32 T cell receptor beta chains were all read from a single sample in a study of cytomegalovirus exposure and HLA in healthy donors. Use of 60 Vbeta and 13 Jbeta primers characterized the PCR. Generated by immunoSEQ multiplex PCR, the TCRdb table keeps only in-frame clones and is missing some. The sample records approximately 280,000 clones, approximately 90% being singletons. Sequencing was done on a sample of PBMCs. Source of these receptors: a woman in her late teens or twenties in good health and CMV-seronegative.

This chain joins TRBV7-9 and TRBJ2-1; D gene unclear. This CDR3 has 14 residues. In germline, CDR1 is SEHNR, CDR2 FQNEAQ (reference sequence). The V end lost 1 base, the J end lost 6 bases, and 10 bases lay between the germline ends. The CDR3 loop is CASSLDLRSNEQFF. CDR3 in DNA: TGTGCCAGCAGCTTAGATCTCCGGAGCAATGAGCAGTTCTTC. Based on the CDR3 plus reference TRBV7-9 and TRBJ2-1, the full variable domain is DTGVSQNPRHKITKRGQNVTFRCDPISEHNRLYWYRQTLGQGPEFLTYFQNEAQLEKSRLLSDRFSAERPKGSFSTLEIQRTEQGDSAMYLCASSLDLRSNEQFFGPGTRLTVL.

The chain is built from TRBV10-3 and TRBJ2-1; 13 bases are a match to TRBD2. The germline gives CDR1 ENHRY, CDR2 SYGVKD. This CDR3 is built from 16 residues. The ends lost 5 bases at V and 6 bases at J; junction bases unmatched: 7. The CDR3 DNA follows: TGTGCCATCAGTCCCGGGACTAGCGGGACTATCAATGAGCAGTTCTTC. Translation: CAISPGTSGTINEQFF.

The rearrangement joins TRBV6-5 to TRBJ1-2; D is undetermined. The ends were cut back, 4 bases at V and 11 bases at J, with 20 bases in the middle. The CDR3 spans 14 residues. Germline CDR1 MNHEY, CDR2 SVGAGI. In DNA, the CDR3 is TGTGCCAGCAGTTCCTCGTCCGGTCCCGTCAAGTACACCTTC. Encoded protein: CASSSSSGPVKYTF.

The gene calls are TRBV7-6 and TRBJ1-1; D not resolved. CDR3 length: 16 amino acids. The germline CDR1 and CDR2 sequences are SGHVS and FNYEAQ. V lost 1 base, J lost 4 bases, and 16 bases lay in between. CDR3 nucleotide sequence: TGTGCCAGCAGCTTAGATCCCGACGCGACGGGCACTGAAGCTTTCTTT. Protein product: CASSLDPDATGTEAFF.

Regarding this clone: One junction end does not reproduce the germline sequence, and a read error may be involved. The gene calls are TRBV4-1 and TRBJ1-3, with 7 bases matching TRBD1. The CDR3 extends over 11 amino acids. Germline V lookup: CDR1 MGHRA, CDR2 YSYEKL. CDR3 bases: TGCGCCAGCAGCCAAGATGACAGGGTGATTTTT. The encoded protein is CASSQDDRVIF.

The V call is TRBV5-4, the J call TRBJ2-5; possibly TRBD1 for D (6 bases). The DNA end favors TRBJ2-7, so the J call may be wrong. The germline gives CDR1 SGHNT, CDR2 YYREEE (reference sequence). This CDR3 is 14 amino acids long. CDR3 in amino acids: CASSHKGGIDEQYF. In DNA, the CDR3 is TGTGCCAGCAGCCACAAAGGGGGTATCGACGAGCAGTACTTC.

This clone appeared a few times. The V and J genes are TRBV5-1 and TRBJ1-3, with a weak D call TRBD1 (5 bases). The germline V gene encodes CDR1 SGHRS and CDR2 YFSETQ. The CDR3 runs to 16 residues. V dropped 2 bases and J dropped 0 bases, with 12 bases sitting between them. The CDR3 spells CASSFRDSLSGNTIYF. CDR3 in DNA: TGCGCCAGCAGCTTTAGAGACAGCCTCTCTGGAAACACCATATATTTT.

The chain links TRBV19 to TRBJ1-4; TRBD1 aligns across 8 bases. The CDR3 length is 14 residues. The V segment lost 7 bases and the J segment 12 bases; nucleotides outside the gene matches: 13. CDR1 and CDR2 (germline): LNHDA, SQIVND (reference sequence). CDR3 in DNA: TGTGCCAGTACTAGGACAGGGAGCATAAAAGAACTGTTTTTT. Protein: CASTRTGSIKELFF.

This clone was detected only once. The V gene is TRBV4-1, the J gene TRBJ1-5; 8 positions agree with TRBD1. V was clipped by 4 bases and J by 0 bases; unmatched bases: 8. CDR3 length equals 17 residues. The germline gives CDR1 MGHRA, CDR2 YSYEKL. Written as DNA, the CDR3 is TGCGCCAGCAGCCCCCTGCCGACAGGGGTTAGCAATCAGCCCCAGCATTTT. Encoded protein: CASSPLPTGVSNQPQHF.

This chain's CDR3 is CASSLIQGEQFF. The CDR3 DNA sequence: TGTGCCAGCAGCCTCATACAGGGTGAGCAGTTCTTC. J is TRBJ2-1 and V is TRBV9, with D maybe TRBD1 (6 bases). Trimming removed 4 bases at V and 9 bases at J, with 11 bases between. Germline V gene data show CDR1 as SGDLS and CDR2 as YYNGEE. This CDR3 comprises 12 residues.

The CDR3 coding sequence is TGTGCCAGCAGACCCAGGGGACAGGGGCATCAGCCCCAGCATTTT. This codes for CASRPRGQGHQPQHF. This sequence joins TRBV6-5 and TRBJ1-5; 10 nucleotides agree with TRBD1. In germline, CDR1 is MNHEY, CDR2 SVGAGI. CDR3 length equals 15 residues. V lost 6 bases, J lost 5 bases, and 7 bases stayed unmatched.

This sequence joins TRBV27 and TRBJ1-2, with D maybe TRBD1 (6 bases). V was trimmed by 0 bases and J by 4 bases, leaving 12 bases between them. The CDR3 runs to 15 residues. Germline V gene lookup returns CDR1 MNHEY and CDR2 SMNVEV (reference sequence). The CDR3 spells CASSLSGGRGYGYTF. Here the CDR3 DNA reads TGTGCCAGCAGTTTATCCGGGGGGCGCGGCTATGGCTACACCTTC.

This clone was seen only once. The rearrangement uses TRBV5-1 and TRBJ2-3, with a weak D call TRBD1 (6 bases). The length of the CDR3 is 14 residues. Trimming removed 2 bases at V and 5 bases at J, with 12 bases between. Germline CDR1 is SGHRS and CDR2 is YFSETQ. The CDR3 spells CASSLTGFGDTQYF. As DNA, the CDR3 is TGCGCCAGCAGCTTAACAGGGTTTGGAGATACGCAGTATTTT. Together with reference TRBV5-1 and TRBJ2-3, the CDR3 gives the full variable domain: KAGVTQTPRYLIKTRGQQVTLSCSPISGHRSVSWYQQTPGQGLQFLFEYFSETQRNKGNFPGRFSGRQFSNSRSEMNVSTLELGDSALYLCASSLTGFGDTQYFGPGTRLTVL.

The chain combines TRBV6-5 with TRBJ2-5; D ambiguous. The J call may be incorrect, as the DNA end agrees better with TRBJ2-7. This CDR3 region has 14 residues. CDR1 and CDR2 from the germline V gene are MNHEY and SVGAGI. The chain's CDR3 is CASSTLQVTYEQYF. The CDR3 DNA is TGTGCCAGCAGCACCCTTCAGGTAACCTACGAGCAGTACTTC.

This chain uses TRBV2 with TRBJ2-3; 9 nucleotides line up with TRBD1. This CDR3 has 14 amino acids. The V gene's germline CDR1 is SNHLY and CDR2 FYNNEI. The V segment lost 11 bases and the J segment 4 bases; nucleotides outside the gene matches: 10. The CDR3 protein is CAVRTGGAADTQYF. CDR3 DNA sequence: TGTGCCGTTCGAACAGGGGGCGCCGCAGATACGCAGTATTTT.

The chain is built from TRBV10-3 and TRBJ1-5; 10 bases agree with TRBD1. CDR1 and CDR2 from the germline V gene are ENHRY and SYGVKD. Trimming removed 0 bases from V and 4 bases from J; junction bases left unmatched: 6. CDR3 length: 17 residues. The CDR3 DNA is TGTGCCATCAGTGAGTCGTTGGGACAGGGGCGAAATCAGCCCCAGCATTTT. Amino acids: CAISESLGQGRNQPQHF.

This chain uses TRBV6-5 with TRBJ1-3, with D perhaps matching TRBD1 (6 bases). Germline values: CDR1 MNHEY, CDR2 SVGAGI. The CDR3 length is 11 residues. With 6 bases removed from V and 12 bases from J, the gap between germline ends came to 12 bases. CDR3 residues: CASSVRQDIYF. The CDR3 DNA reads as TGTGCCAGCAGCGTCAGACAGGACATATATTTT.

To note about this clone: At the DNA level, this CDR3 is encoded by other sequences in the same sample as well. The CDR3 protein is CASSVGGGNSPLHF. In DNA form, the CDR3 reads TGTGCCAGCAGCGTAGGCGGGGGTAATTCACCCCTCCACTTT. The chain is built from TRBV9 and TRBJ1-6; TRBD1 is a possible D gene (5 bases). CDR3 length equals 14 residues. Germline CDR1 is SGDLS and CDR2 is YYNGEE. V was trimmed by 0 bases and J by 6 bases, leaving 7 bases between them.

This clone came up once. The chain joins TRBV5-1 to TRBJ2-5; a weak D match, TRBD2 (5 bases). Per the germline V gene, CDR1 is SGHRS and CDR2 is YFSETQ. The CDR3 is 16 residues long. Deletions cut 2 bases from V and 1 base from J, with 15 bases between. The CDR3 DNA follows: TGCGCCAGCAGCTTCCTTGGTCGGGGTTCCCAAGAGACCCAGTACTTC. Translating it yields CASSFLGRGSQETQYF.

The chain joins TRBV9 to TRBJ1-1, with 10 bases fitting TRBD1. CDR3 length equals 17 residues. Trimming at V came to 0 bases and at J to 0 bases, leaving 5 bases not matched to a gene. Germline V gene lookup returns CDR1 SGDLS and CDR2 YYNGEE. CDR3 in DNA: TGTGCCAGCAGCGTAGTAGGGACAGGGGTTTTGAACACTGAAGCTTTCTTT. Amino acids: CASSVVGTGVLNTEAFF.

The chain joins TRBV10-3 to TRBJ2-1; D remains ambiguous. CDR1 and CDR2 (germline): ENHRY, SYGVKD. V shed 7 bases and J shed 1 base, with 8 bases lying between them. The CDR3 spans 13 residues. For the CDR3, the DNA is TGTGCCATCATGAGCGCTTCCTACAATGAGCAGTTCTTC. Its protein product is CAIMSASYNEQFF.

The CDR3 spells CASSLAAPGGYNEQFF. The CDR3 nucleotides read TGTGCCAGCAGCTTAGCGGCACCTGGCGGTTACAATGAGCAGTTCTTC. The chain couples TRBV13 to TRBJ2-1, with no clear D. CDR1 is PRHDT, CDR2 FYEKMQ, per germline (reference sequence). The CDR3 sequence is 16 residues long. Trimming pared 1 base from V and 4 bases from J, leaving 14 bases between. The whole variable domain, filled in from reference TRBV13 and TRBJ2-1, reads AAGVIQSPRHLIKEKRETATLKCYPIPRHDTVYWYQQGPGQDPQFLISFYEKMQSDKGSIPDRFSAQQFSDYHSELNMSSLELGDSALYFCASSLAAPGGYNEQFFGPGTRLTVL.

On this clone: Other DNA sequences in this sample translate to the same CDR3. The rearrangement uses TRBV2 and TRBJ1-6; 7 nucleotides line up with TRBD1. Germline CDR1 and CDR2: SNHLY and FYNNEI. The CDR3 extends over 15 amino acids. V shed 1 base and J 11 bases; nucleotides not matched to a gene: 8. CDR3: CASSEVQGNFTPLHF. The CDR3 DNA reads TGTGCCAGCAGTGAAGTACAGGGGAACTTTACACCCCTCCACTTT.

This clone has a single count. This chain connects TRBV27 to TRBJ2-1; 8 bases align to TRBD2. CDR1 is MNHEY, CDR2 SMNVEV, per germline (reference sequence). Unmatched junction bases numbered 17, after V lost 5 bases and J lost 8 bases. The CDR3 runs to 17 residues. The CDR3 DNA is TGTGCCAGCAGTCACGAACCCGGGACTAGAAACCGGGATGAGCAGTTCTTC. Amino acids: CASSHEPGTRNRDEQFF.

The chain carries TRBV15 and TRBJ1-4; 7 bases agree with TRBD1. The CDR3 length is 14 residues. In germline, CDR1 is LNHNV, CDR2 YYDKDF (reference sequence). Germline trimming cut 3 bases from V and 8 bases from J; bases unmatched to any gene: 6. The CDR3 bases are TGTGCCACCAGCAGGGAACAGGGGAGCGAAAAACTGTTTTTT. Protein: CATSREQGSEKLFF. The full variable domain, in which reference TRBV15 and TRBJ1-4 provide the parts outside the CDR3, is DAMVIQNPRYQVTQFGKPVTLSCSQTLNHNVMYWYQQKSSQAPKLLFHYYDKDFNNEADTPDNFQSRRPNTSFCFLDIRSPGLGDTAMYLCATSREQGSEKLFFGSGTQLSVL.

The J gene is TRBJ2-1, the V gene TRBV7-9, with a possible D match to TRBD1 (5 bases). The V gene's germline CDR1 is SEHNR and CDR2 FQNEAQ (reference sequence). This CDR3 has 16 residues. V was cut by 4 bases and J by 0 bases, with 13 bases left in between. The CDR3 sequence: CASSSNQGNSYNEQFF. The DNA for the CDR3 is TGTGCCAGCAGCTCAAACCAGGGAAACTCCTACAATGAGCAGTTCTTC.

A single count supports this clone. CDR3 residues: CASSLPWGGRGEQYF. CDR3 bases: TGTGCCAGCAGCTTACCCTGGGGGGGGCGCGGCGAGCAGTACTTC. The chain carries TRBV7-9 and TRBJ2-7; perhaps TRBD2 as D (7 bases). The length of the CDR3 is 15 residues. V lost 2 bases to trimming and J lost 6 bases, with 17 bases between them. Germline V CDR1 and CDR2: SEHNR, FQNEAQ (reference sequence).

The genes are TRBV6-6 and TRBJ2-1, with 7 nucleotides matching TRBD1. The V segment lost 5 bases and the J segment 8 bases; nucleotides outside the gene matches: 12. The germline V gene encodes CDR1 MNHNY and CDR2 SVGAGI (reference sequence). The CDR3 has 15 residues. CDR3 loop: CASSAGQVPGDEQFF. The CDR3 DNA reads TGTGCCAGCAGTGCAGGACAGGTCCCAGGCGATGAGCAGTTCTTC.

V and J are TRBV7-7 and TRBJ2-1; 8 bases line up with TRBD2. With V trimmed by 1 base and J by 9 bases, 11 bases remained unmatched. The CDR3 contains 16 residues. The germline V gene encodes CDR1 SSHAT and CDR2 FNYEAQ (reference sequence). This chain's CDR3 is CASSLGTSGHLGEQFF. The CDR3 nucleotides are TGTGCCAGCAGCTTAGGAACTAGCGGCCACCTTGGTGAGCAGTTCTTC.

This clone was observed once. An end of the junction differs from the germline gene, which may be a read error. The V call is TRBV7-6, the J call TRBJ2-3; the match to TRBD2 covers 15 bases. Per germline, CDR1 SGHVS and CDR2 FNYEAQ. CDR3 length: 13 amino acids. The CDR3 reads CASSLGLAGGLTF. CDR3 coding DNA: TGTGCCAGCAGCCTGGGACTAGCGGGGGGCCTGACTTTT.

The chain links TRBV4-1 to TRBJ2-5, with D perhaps matching TRBD2 (6 bases). Trimming took off 7 bases at V and 4 bases at J, with 16 bases between the two ends. Germline V CDR1 and CDR2: MGHRA, YSYEKL. The CDR3 contains 14 residues. The CDR3 DNA is TGCGCCAGCATATCAGGGACTGAGAGAGAGACCCAGTACTTC. The encoded protein is CASISGTERETQYF.

This chain links TRBV2 with TRBJ2-5; D is perhaps TRBD2 (5 bases). The CDR3 has 11 amino acids. V shed 8 bases and J shed 3 bases, with 7 bases lying between them. CDR1 and CDR2 (germline): SNHLY, FYNNEI. This chain's CDR3 is CASGREETQYF. CDR3 nucleotides: TGTGCCAGCGGGCGGGAAGAGACCCAGTACTTC.